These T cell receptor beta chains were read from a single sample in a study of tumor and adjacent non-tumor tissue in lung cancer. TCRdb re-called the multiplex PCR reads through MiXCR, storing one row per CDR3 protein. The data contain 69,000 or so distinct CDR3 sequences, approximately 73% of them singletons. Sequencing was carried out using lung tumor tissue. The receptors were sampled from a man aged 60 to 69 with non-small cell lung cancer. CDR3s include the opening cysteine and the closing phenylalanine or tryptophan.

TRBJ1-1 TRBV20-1 CNAGPRDGDNEAFF
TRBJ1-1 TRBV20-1 CNASGSAEAFF
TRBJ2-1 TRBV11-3 CASRLAGSHNEQFF
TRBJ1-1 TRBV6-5 CAGSYSRKGGAGAFF
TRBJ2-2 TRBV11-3 CASSYGGTNAGELFF
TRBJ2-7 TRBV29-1 CSVAHGRSYEQYF
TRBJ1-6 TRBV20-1 CSARGTGANNSPLHF
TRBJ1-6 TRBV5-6 CASSLKQGIGSPLHF
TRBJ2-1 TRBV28 CASPSGAYNEQFF
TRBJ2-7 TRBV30 CAWSAKRELGEQYF
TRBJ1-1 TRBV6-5 CASSYSFWNTEAFF
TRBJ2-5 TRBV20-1 CSARESFMGGGQQESQYF
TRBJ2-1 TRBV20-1 CSARDLPYNEHFF
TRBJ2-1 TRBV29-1 CNVVFWTSVSSYNEQFF
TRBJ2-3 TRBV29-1 CSVEVNRGVTDTQYF
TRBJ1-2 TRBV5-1 CASSFGTWGNGYTF
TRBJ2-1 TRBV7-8 CASSPLSLRNEQFF
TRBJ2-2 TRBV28 CASSLMGAGAGELFF
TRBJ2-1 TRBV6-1 CATSGWSYNEQFF
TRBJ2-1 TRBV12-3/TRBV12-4 CASRFRTSGRSYGNEQFF
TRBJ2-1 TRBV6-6 CASSTPSDGRKYNEQSF
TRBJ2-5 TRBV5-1 CASSLTRETQYF
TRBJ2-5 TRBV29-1 CSVDTGVQETQCF
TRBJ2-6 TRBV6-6 CASGAGNGANVLTF
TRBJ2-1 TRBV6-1 CASNDWLDNEQSF
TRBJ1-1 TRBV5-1 CASSLNLMMNTEAFF
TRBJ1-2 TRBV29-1 CSVAMGYGYTF
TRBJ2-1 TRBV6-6 CASGIAGAPDEQFF
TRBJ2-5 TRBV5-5 CTSSLVASEETQYF
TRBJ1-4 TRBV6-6 CASRRQGAGTNEKLFF
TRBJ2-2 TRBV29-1 CSVFGRGSSGELFF
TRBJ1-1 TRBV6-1 CASNGTQGATEAFF